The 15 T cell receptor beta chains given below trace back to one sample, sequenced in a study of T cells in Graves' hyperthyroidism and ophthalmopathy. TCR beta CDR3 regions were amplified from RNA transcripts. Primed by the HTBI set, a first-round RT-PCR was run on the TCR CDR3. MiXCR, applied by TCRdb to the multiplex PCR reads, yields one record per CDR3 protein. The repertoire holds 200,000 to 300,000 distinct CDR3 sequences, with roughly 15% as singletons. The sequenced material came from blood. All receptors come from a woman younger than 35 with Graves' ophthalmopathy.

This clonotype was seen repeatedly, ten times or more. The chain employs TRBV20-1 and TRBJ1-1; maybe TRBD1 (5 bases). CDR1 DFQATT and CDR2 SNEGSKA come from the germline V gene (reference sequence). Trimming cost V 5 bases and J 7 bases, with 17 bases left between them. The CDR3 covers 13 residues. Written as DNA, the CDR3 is TGCAGTGCTGCTGGGACCGCCGGGGTTGAAGCTTTCTTT. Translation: CSAAGTAGVEAFF.

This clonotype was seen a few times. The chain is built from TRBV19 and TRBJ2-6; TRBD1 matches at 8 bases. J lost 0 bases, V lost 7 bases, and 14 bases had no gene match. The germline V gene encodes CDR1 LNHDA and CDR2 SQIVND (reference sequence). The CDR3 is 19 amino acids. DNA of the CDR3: TGTGCCAGTACCAAATTGACAGGGGCCCTTTCCTCTGGGGCCAACGTCCTGACTTTC. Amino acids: CASTKLTGALSSGANVLTF.

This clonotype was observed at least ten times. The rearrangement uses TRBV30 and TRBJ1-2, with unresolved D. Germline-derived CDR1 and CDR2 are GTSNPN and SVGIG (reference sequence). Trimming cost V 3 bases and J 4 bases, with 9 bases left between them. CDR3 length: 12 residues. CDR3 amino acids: CAWREDLYGYTF. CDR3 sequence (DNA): TGTGCCTGGAGGGAGGATCTCTATGGCTACACCTTC.

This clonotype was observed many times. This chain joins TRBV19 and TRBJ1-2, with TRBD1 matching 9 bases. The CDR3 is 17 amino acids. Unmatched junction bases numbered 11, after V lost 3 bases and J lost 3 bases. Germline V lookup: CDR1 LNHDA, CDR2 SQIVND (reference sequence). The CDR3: CASSMRGQGQQYYGYTF. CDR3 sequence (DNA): TGTGCCAGTAGTATGCGGGGACAGGGCCAACAATACTATGGCTACACCTTC.

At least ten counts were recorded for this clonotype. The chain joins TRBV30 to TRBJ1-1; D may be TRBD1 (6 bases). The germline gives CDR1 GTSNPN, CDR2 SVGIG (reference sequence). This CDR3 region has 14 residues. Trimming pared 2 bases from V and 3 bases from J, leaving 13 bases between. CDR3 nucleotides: TGTGCCTGGAGTATGGACAGCCTATACACTGAAGCTTTCTTT. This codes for CAWSMDSLYTEAFF. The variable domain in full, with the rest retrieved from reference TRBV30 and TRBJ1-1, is SQTIHQWPATLVQPVGSPLSLECTVEGTSNPNLYWYRQAAGRGLQLLFYSVGIGQISSEVPQNLSASRPQDRQFILSSKKLLLSDSGFYLCAWSMDSLYTEAFFGQGTRLTVV.

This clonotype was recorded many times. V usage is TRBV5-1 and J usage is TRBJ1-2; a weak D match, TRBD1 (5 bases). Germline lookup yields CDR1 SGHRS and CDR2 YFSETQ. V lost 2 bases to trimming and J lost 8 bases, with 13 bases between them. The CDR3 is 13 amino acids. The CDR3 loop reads CASSFGPGNGYTF. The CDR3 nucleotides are TGCGCCAGCAGCTTTGGACCAGGGAACGGCTACACCTTC.

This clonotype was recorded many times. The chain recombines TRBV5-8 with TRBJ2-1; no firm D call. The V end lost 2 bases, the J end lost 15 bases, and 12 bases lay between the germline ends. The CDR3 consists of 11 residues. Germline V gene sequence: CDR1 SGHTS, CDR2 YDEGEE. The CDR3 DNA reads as TGTGCCAGCAGCTTTGGGGTGGCTTGGTTCTTC. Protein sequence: CASSFGVAWFF.

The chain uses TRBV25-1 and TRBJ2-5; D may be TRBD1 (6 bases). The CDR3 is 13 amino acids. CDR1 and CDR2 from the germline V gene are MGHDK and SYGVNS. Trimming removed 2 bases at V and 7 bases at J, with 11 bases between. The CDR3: CASSERARGTQYF. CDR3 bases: TGTGCCAGCAGTGAAAGGGCCAGGGGGACCCAGTACTTC.

CDR3 DNA sequence: TGTGCCATCAGTGAACAGGGGCGGACTAATGAAAAACTGTTTTTT. This codes for CAISEQGRTNEKLFF. The rearrangement links TRBV10-3 to TRBJ1-4; 7 bases line up with TRBD1. CDR1 and CDR2 from the germline V gene are ENHRY and SYGVKD. V was pared by 3 bases and J by 2 bases, with 3 bases of the junction left unmatched. CDR3 length: 15 residues.

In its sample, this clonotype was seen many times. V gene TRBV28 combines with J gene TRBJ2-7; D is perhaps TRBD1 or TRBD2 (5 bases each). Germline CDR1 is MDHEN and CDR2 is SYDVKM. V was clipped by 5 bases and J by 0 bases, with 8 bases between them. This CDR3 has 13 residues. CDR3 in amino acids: CASSTGASYEQYF. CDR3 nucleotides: TGTGCCAGCAGTACCGGGGCCTCCTACGAGCAGTACTTC.

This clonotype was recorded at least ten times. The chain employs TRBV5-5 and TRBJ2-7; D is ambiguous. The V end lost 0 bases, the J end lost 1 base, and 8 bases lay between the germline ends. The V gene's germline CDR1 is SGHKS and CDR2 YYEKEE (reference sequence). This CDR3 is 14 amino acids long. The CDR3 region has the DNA TGTGCCAGCAGCTTGGAAGCAGGATCCTACGAGCAGTACTTC. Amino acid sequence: CASSLEAGSYEQYF.

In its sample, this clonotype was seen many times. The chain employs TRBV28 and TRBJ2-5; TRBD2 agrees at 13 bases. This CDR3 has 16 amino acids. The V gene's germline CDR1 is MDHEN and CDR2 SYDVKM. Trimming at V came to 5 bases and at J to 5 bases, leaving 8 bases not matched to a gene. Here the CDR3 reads CASSRLAGGPRETQYF. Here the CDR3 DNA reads TGTGCCAGCAGTCGACTAGCGGGAGGCCCTCGGGAGACCCAGTACTTC.

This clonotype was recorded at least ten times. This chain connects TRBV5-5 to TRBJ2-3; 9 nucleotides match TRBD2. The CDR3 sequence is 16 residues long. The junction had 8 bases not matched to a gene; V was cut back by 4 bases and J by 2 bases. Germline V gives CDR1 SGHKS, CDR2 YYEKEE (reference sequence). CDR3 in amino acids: CASSLLTSGLTDTQYF. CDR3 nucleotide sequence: TGTGCCAGCAGCCTATTGACTAGCGGACTCACAGATACGCAGTATTTT.

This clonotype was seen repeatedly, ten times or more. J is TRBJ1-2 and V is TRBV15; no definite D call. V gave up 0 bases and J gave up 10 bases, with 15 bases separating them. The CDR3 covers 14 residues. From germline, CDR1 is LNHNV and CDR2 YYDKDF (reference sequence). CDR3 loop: CATSRDPKGDVYTF. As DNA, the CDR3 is TGTGCCACCAGCAGAGATCCAAAGGGTGACGTCTACACCTTC.

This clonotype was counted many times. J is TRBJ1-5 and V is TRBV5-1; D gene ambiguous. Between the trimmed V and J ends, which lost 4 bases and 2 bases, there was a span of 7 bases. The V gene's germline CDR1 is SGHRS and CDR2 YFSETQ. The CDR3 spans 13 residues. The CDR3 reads CASSRRGNQPQHF. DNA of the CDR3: TGCGCCAGCAGCCGGAGGGGCAATCAGCCCCAGCATTTT.